Sequencing of this T cell receptor (beta chain) was carried out in a study of control samples from healthy donors and cancer patients. Profiling relied on immunoSEQ multiplex PCR, and the TCRdb table lists in-frame clones only, not all of them. Of under 70,000 clones detected, around 96% appear once; the ten largest clones hold roughly 0.99%. This CDR3 contains 12 residues. With 2 bases removed from V and 5 bases from J, the gap between germline ends came to 4 bases. Germline CDR1 and CDR2: SEHNR and FQNEAQ (reference sequence). Sequenced sample: blood. This TCR was sampled from a woman aged 18-29 years in good health. J is TRBJ2-1 and V is TRBV7-9, with D unresolved. CDR3 DNA: TGTGCCAGCAGCTTACAAGACAATGAGCAGTTCTTC. Translated: CASSLQDNEQFF.